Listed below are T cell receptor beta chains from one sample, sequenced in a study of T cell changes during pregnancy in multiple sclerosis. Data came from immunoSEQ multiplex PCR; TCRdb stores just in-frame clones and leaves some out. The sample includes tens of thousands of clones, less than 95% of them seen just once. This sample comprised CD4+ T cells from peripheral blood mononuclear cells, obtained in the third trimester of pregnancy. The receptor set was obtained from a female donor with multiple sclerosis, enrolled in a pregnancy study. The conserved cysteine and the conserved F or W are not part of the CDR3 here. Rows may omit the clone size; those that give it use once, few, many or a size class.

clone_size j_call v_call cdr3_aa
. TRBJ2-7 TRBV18 ASSPQGGAYDEQY
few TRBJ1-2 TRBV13 ASSLWPGGYT
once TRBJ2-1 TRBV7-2 ASSWLTSGRGEQF
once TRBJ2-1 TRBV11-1 ASSPFTGTSYNEQF
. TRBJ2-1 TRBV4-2 ASSQVAGDYNEQF
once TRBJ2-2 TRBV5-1 ATSGTGNTGELF
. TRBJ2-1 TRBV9 ASSVGLAVYNEQF
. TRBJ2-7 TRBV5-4 ASSSERGGYEQY
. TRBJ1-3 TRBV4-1 ASSRDRGRGSGNTIY
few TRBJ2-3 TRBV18 ASSTRLAGSTDTQY
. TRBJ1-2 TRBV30 AWRPGQAYGYT
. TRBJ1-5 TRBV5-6 ASSLARYSNQPQH
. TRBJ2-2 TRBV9 ASSVDPSGELF
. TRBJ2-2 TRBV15 ATSVIGLLTGELF
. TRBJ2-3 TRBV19 ASRTSGTDTQY
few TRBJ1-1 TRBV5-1 ASSLTGGHTEAF
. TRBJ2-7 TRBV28 ASRWGLAGSYEQY
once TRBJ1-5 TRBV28 ASSLAGGLSNQPQH
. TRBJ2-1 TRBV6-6 ASRRDSSLNEQF
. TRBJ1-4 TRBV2 ASSEGTGGEKLF
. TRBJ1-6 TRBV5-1 ASSLAGASSNSPLH
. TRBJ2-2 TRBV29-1 SAIPMTSGSNANTGELF
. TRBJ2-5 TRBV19 ASSSAGTGGVETQY
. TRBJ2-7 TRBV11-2 ASGNIYEQY
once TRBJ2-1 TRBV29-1 SAGLGEGHEQF
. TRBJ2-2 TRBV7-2 ASSSSGRGTGELF
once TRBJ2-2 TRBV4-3 ASSQVAANTGELF
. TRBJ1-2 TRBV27 ASKDAGGNYGYT
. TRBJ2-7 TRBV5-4 ASSPRTSGISYEQY
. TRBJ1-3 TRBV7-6 ASSFRTGNTIY
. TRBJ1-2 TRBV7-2 ASSVGQGANGYT
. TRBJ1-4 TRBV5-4 ASSSRSNEKLF
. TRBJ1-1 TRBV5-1 ASRQAGGTEAF
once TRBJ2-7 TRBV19 ASSILSGRRNEQY
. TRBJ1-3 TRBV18 ASSADSLSGNTIY
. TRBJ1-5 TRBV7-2 ASSLTIVGPQH
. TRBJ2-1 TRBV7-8 ASSQTGYYNEQF
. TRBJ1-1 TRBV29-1 SVETPGKGEAF
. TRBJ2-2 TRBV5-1 ASSLEQTNTGELF
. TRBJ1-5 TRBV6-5 ASRYQQGVGNQPQH
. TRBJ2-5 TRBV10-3 AISEGAGVGQETQY
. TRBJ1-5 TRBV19 ASSRQSRNQPQH
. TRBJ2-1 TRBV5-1 ASSLSSSGSSYNEQF
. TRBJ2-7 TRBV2 ASSPTGLAYEQY
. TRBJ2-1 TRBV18 ASSPYIAGGNNEQF
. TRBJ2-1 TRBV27 ASSSGTTTYNEQF
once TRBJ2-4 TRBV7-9 ASSPPPVGTNSENIQY
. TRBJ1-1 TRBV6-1 ASSDRGNGDEAF
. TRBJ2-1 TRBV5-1 ASRPTARGGNEQF
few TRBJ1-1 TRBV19 ARHLTGRAELAF
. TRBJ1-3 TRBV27 ASSPMFQGNTIY
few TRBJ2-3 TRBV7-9 ASSARGTGTDTQY
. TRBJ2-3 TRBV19 ASSATSGTDTQY
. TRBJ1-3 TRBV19 ASNQPQGSGNTIY
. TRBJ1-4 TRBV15 ATSRDPRVANEKLF
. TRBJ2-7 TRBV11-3 ASSPTSGVGKQY